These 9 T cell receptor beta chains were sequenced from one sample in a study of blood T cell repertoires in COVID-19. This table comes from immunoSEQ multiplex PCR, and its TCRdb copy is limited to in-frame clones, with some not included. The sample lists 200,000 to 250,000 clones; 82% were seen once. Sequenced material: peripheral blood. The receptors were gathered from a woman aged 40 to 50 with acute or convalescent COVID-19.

This chain's CDR3 is CASMGQPLYNSPLHF. CDR3 nucleotide sequence: TGTGCCAGCATGGGACAGCCTCTTTATAATTCACCCCTCCACTTT. The chain uses TRBV21-1 and TRBJ1-6; no check of the table's D call, TRBD1, against the DNA was made. TRBV21-1 is listed as a pseudogene. The CDR3 contains 15 residues.

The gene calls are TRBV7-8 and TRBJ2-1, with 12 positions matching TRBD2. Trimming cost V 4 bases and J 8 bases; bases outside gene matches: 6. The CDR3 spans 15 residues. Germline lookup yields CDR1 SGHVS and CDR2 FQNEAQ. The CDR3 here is CASSYRLAGVDEQFF. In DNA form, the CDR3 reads TGTGCCAGCAGCTACCGACTAGCGGGAGTGGATGAGCAGTTCTTC.

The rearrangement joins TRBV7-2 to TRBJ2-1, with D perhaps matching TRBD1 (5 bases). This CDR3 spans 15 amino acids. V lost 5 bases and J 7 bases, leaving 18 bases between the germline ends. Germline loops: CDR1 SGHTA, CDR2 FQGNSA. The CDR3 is CASSQFRDMGNEQFF. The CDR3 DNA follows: TGTGCCAGCAGCCAATTCAGGGATATGGGGAATGAGCAGTTCTTC.

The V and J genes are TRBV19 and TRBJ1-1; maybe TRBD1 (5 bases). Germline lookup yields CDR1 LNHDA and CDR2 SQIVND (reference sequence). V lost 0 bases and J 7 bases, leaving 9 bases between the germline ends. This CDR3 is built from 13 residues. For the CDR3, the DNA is TGTGCCAGTAGTATAGATCGACAGAATGAAGCTTTCTTT. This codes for CASSIDRQNEAFF.

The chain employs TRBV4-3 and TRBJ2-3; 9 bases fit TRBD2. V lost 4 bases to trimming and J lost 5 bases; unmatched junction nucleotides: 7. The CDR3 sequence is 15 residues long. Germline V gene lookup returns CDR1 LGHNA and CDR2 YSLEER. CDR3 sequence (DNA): TGCGCCAGCAGCCCGGGCGGGAGGGGACTAGATACGCAGTATTTT. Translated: CASSPGGRGLDTQYF.

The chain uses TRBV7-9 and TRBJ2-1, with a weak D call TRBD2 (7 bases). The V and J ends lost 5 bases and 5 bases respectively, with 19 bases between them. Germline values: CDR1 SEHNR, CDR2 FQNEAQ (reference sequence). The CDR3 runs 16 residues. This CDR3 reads CASSRTPGGLDNEQFF. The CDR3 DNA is TGTGCCAGCAGCCGGACCCCCGGGGGGCTGGACAATGAGCAGTTCTTC.

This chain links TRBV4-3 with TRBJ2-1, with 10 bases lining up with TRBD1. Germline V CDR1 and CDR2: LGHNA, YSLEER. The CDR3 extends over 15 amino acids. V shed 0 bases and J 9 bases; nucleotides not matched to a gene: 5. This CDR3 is CASSQEGTGVTEQFF. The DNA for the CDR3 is TGCGCCAGCAGCCAAGAGGGGACAGGGGTCACTGAGCAGTTCTTC.

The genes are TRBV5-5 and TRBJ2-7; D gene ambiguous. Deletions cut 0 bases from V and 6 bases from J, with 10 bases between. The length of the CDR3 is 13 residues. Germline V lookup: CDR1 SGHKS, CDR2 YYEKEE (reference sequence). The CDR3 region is CASSLALGREQYF. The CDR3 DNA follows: TGTGCCAGCAGCTTGGCCCTAGGTCGCGAGCAGTACTTC.

CDR3 loop: CAISDRGDEQFF. The DNA for the CDR3 is TGTGCCATCAGTGACAGGGGCGATGAGCAGTTCTTC. The gene calls are TRBV10-3 and TRBJ2-1; tentatively, D is TRBD1 (6 bases). The CDR3 spans 12 residues. V lost 3 bases to trimming and J lost 8 bases, with 8 bases between them. Germline V lookup: CDR1 ENHRY, CDR2 SYGVKD.